This T cell receptor (delta chain) was retrieved from a study of gammadelta T cells in human blood. A note on this clone: Its antigen is currently unknown. It differs at one base from a far larger clone, so likely a read error. Distinct nucleotide sequences in the sample also encode this CDR3.

This CDR3 has 18 amino acids. Per germline, CDR1 GEAIGNYY and CDR2 EKD. Study-wide results and caveats: Polyclonal expansion of innate γδ T cells after birth appeared microbially driven.

TCRdb re-processed the RT-PCR reads using CATT. The sample holds 600 or so delta-chain clones, almost 40% seen once. The sample consisted of Vgamma9Vdelta2 gamma-delta T cells from cord blood. The V and J genes are TRDV2 and TRDJ1; 12 bases fit TRDD3. The origin of this receptor is a newborn. This chain's CDR3 is CACDKGYWGIPYTDKLIF. The CDR3 DNA reads as TGTGCCTGTGACAAGGGGTACTGGGGGATACCGTACACAGATAAACTCATCTTT.